What follows is one T cell receptor beta chain and its context. The data belong to a study of response to subunit inactivated influenza vaccine. MiXCR was run by TCRdb on the RT-PCR reads, yielding one entry per CDR3 protein. Of 500,000 to 600,000 distinct CDR3 sequences listed, about 11% are singletons. The CDR3 has 12 residues. The V end lost 11 bases, the J end lost 0 bases, and 9 bases lay between the germline ends. Germline loops: CDR1 SEHNR, CDR2 FQNEAQ (reference sequence). This sample also belongs to another study, concerning T cells expressing NK-cell markers. That investigation notes: Making the TCR beta cDNA relied on 5'RACE template switching with UMIs. Most of the eight sequenced donors were HCMV-seropositive; one was seronegative.

This sample comprised PBMCs from blood, obtained on the day of vaccination. The V and J genes are TRBV7-9 and TRBJ2-3; D may match TRBD1 or TRBD2 (5 bases each). The receptor's source is a man aged 50 or older who received an inactivated influenza vaccine. The CDR3 DNA is TGTGCCGGGGGACCTAGCACAGATACGCAGTATTTT. This sequence encodes CAGGPSTDTQYF.